This TCR beta chain was captured in a study of Graves' ophthalmopathy and Graves' hyperthyroidism. Study summary: The authors collected peripheral blood at initial diagnosis, before any treatment. General observations from the study: Clonotypes were expanded in thyroid at above 0.001 frequency, and most also appeared in blood.

Trimming took 3 bases from V and 3 from J, leaving 11 bases between them. CDR1 is SEHNR, CDR2 FQNEAQ, per germline (reference sequence). This CDR3 has 14 amino acids. Regarding this clonotype: What it binds is unknown.

Amplified TCR beta CDR3 regions were obtained using RNA transcripts as template. The authors performed first-round RT-PCR with HTBI primers and then a second-round multiplex PCR. TCRdb redid the calling of the multiplex PCR reads with MiXCR, one entry per CDR3 protein. The sample shows tens of thousands of distinct CDR3 sequences, 48% of them seen only once. Calling hyperthyroidism stable required that no ophthalmopathy show up within 18 months of follow-up. This clonotype originated in an adult woman with stable Graves' hyperthyroidism. The sample was peripheral blood. The chain couples TRBV7-9 to TRBJ1-2, with D perhaps TRBD1 (5 bases). DNA of the CDR3: TGTGCCAGCAGCTTTCAGGGTGCTCACTATGGCTACACCTTC. Its translation: CASSFQGAHYGYTF.